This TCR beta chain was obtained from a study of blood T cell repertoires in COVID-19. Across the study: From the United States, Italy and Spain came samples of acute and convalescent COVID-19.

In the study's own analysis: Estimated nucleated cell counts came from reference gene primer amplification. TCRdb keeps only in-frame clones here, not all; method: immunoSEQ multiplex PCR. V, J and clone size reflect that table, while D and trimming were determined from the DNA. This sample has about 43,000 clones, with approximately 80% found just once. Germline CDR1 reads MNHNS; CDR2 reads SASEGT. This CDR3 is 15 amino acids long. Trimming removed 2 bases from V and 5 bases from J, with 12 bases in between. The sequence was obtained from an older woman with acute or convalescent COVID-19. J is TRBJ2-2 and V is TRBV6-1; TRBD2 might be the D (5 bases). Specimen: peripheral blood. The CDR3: CASSERARETGELFF. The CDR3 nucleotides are TGTGCCAGCAGTGAAAGGGCAAGGGAGACCGGGGAGCTGTTTTTT.